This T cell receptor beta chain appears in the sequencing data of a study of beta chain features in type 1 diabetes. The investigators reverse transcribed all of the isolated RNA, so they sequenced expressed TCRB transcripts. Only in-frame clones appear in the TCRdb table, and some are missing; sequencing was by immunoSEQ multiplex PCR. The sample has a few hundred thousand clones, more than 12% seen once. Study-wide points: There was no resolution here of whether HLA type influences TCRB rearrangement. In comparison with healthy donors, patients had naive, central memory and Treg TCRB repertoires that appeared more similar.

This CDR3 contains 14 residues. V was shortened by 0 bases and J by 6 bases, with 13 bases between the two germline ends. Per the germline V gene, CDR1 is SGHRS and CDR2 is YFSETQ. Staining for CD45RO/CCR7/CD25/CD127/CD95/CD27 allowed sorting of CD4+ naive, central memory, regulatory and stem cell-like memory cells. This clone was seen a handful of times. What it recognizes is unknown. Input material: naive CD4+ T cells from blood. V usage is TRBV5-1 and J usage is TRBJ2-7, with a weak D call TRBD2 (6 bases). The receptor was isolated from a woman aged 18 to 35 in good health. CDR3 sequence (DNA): TGCGCCAGCAGCTTGGAAGCGGGCGGGCTCGAGCAGTACTTC. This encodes CASSLEAGGLEQYF.